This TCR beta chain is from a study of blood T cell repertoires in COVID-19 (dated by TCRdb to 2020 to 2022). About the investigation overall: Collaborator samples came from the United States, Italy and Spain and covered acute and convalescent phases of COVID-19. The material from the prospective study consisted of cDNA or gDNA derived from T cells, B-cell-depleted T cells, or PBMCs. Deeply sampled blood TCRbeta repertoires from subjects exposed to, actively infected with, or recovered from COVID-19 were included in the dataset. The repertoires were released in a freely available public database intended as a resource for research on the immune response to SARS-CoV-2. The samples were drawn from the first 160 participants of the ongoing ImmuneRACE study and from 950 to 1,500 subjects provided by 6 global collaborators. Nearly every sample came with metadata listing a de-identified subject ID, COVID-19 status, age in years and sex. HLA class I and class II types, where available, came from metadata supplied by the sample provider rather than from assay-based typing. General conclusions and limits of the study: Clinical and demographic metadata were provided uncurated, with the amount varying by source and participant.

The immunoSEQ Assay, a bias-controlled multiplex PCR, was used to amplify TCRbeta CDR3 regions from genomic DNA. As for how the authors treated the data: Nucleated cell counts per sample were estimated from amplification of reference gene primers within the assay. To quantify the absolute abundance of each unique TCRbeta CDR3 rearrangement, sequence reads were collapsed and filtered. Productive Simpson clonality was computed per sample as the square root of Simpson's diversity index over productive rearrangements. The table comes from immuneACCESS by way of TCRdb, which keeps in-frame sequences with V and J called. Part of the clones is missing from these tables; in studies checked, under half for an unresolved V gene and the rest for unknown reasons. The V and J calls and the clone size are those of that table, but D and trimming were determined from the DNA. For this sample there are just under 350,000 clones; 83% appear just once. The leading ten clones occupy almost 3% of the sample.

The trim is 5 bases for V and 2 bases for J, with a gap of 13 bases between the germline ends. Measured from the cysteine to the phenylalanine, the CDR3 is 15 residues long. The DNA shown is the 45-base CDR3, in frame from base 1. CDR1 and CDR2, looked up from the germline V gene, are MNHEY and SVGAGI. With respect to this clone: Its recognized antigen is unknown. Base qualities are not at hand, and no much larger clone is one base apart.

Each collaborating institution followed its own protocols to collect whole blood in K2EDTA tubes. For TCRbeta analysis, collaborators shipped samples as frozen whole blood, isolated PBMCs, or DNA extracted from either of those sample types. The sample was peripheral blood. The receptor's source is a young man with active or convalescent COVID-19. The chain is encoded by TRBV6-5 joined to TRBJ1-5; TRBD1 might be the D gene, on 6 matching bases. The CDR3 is CASSTGSYRNQPQHF. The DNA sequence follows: TGTGCCAGCAGTACAGGGAGCTACCGCAATCAGCCCCAGCATTTT.